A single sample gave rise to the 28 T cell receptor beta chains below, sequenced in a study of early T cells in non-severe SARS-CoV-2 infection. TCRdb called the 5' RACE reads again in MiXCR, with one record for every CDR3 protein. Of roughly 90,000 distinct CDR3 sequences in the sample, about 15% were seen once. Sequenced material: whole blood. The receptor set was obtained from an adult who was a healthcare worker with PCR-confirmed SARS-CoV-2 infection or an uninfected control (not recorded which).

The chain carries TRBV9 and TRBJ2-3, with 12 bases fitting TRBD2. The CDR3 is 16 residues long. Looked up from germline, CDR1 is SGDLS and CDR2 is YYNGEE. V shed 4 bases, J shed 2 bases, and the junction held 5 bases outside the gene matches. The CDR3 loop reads CASSPRTSGVTDTQYF. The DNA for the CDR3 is TGTGCCAGCAGCCCAAGGACTAGCGGGGTCACAGATACGCAGTATTTT. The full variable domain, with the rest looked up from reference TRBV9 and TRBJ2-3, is DSGVTQTPKHLITATGQRVTLRCSPRSGDLSVYWYQQSLDQGLQFLIQYYNGEERAKGNILERFSAQQFPDLHSELNLSSLELGDSALYFCASSPRTSGVTDTQYFGPGTRLTVL.

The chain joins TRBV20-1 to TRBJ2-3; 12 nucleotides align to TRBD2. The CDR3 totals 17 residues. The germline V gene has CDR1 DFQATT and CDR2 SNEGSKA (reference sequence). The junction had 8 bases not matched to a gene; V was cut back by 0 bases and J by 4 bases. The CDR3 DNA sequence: TGCAGTGCTAGAGATCCCCTAGCGGGGGGGAGAGCAGATACGCAGTATTTT. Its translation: CSARDPLAGGRADTQYF.

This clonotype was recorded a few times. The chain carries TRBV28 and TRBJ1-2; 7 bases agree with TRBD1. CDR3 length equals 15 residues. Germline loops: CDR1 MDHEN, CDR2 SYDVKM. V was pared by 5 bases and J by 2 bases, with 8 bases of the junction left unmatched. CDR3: CASSPHQTGNYGYTF. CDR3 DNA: TGTGCCAGCAGTCCACACCAGACAGGGAACTATGGCTACACCTTC.

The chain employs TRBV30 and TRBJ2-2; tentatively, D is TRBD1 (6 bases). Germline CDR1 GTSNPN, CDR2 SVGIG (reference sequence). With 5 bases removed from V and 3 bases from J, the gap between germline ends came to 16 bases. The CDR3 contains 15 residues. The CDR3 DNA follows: TGTGCCTGGGGTCAGGGGTGGCGGGACACCGGGGAGCTGTTTTTT. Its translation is CAWGQGWRDTGELFF.

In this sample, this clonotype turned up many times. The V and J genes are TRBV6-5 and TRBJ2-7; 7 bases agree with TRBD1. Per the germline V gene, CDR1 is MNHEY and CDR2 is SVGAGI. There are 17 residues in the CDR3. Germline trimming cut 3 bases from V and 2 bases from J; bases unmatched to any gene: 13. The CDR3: CASSYKSTGAHPYEQYF. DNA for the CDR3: TGTGCCAGCAGTTATAAAAGCACAGGGGCCCACCCCTACGAGCAGTACTTC.

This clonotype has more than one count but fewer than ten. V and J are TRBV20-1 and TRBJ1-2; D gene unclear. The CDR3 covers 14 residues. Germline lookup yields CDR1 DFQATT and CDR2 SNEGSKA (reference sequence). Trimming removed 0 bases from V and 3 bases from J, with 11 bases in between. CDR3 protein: CSARDRTGDYGYTF. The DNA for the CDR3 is TGCAGTGCTAGAGATCGGACGGGTGACTATGGCTACACCTTC.

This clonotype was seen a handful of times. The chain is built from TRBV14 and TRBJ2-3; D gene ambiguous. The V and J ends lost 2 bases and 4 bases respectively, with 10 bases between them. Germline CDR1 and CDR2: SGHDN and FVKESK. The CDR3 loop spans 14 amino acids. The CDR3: CASSQHPTADTQYF. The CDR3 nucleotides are TGTGCCAGCAGCCAACACCCTACCGCAGATACGCAGTATTTT.

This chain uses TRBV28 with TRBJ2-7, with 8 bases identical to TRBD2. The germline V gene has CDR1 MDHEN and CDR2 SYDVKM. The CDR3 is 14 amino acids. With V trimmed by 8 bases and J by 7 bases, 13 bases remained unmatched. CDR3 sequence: CASGGLRGAREQYF. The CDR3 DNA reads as TGTGCCAGCGGAGGGCTGCGGGGGGCTAGAGAGCAGTACTTC.

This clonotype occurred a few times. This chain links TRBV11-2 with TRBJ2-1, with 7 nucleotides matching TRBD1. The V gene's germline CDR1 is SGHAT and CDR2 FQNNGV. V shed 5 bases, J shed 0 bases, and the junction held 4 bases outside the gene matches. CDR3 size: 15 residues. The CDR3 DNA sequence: TGTGCCAGCAGCCGTCCAGGGGGCTCCTACAATGAGCAGTTCTTC. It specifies CASSRPGGSYNEQFF.

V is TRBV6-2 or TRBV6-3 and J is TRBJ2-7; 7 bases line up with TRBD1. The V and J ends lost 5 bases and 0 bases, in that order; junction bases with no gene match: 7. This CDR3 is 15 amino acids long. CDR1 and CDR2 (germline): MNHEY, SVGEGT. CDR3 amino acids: CASSRPGQSSYEQYF. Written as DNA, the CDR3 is TGTGCCAGCAGTCGTCCGGGACAGAGCTCCTACGAGCAGTACTTC.

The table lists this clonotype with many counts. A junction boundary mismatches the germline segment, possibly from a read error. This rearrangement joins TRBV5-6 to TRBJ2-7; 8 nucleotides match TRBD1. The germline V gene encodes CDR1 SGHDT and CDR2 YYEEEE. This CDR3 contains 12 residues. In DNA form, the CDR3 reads TGTGCCAGCAGCCCGGGGACAGGTCCTCCCGGCTTC. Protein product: CASSPGTGPPGF.

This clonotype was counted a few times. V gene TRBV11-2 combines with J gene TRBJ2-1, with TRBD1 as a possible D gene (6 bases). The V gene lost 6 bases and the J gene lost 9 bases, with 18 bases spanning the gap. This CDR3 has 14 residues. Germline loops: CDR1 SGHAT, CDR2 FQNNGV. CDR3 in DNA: TGTGCCAGCAGTCCCGACAGGAATTGGGGTGAGCAGTTCTTC. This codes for CASSPDRNWGEQFF. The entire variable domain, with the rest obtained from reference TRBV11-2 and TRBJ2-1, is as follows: EAGVAQSPRYKIIEKRQSVAFWCNPISGHATLYWYQQILGQGPKLLIQFQNNGVVDDSQLPKDRFSAERLKGVDSTLKIQPAKLEDSAVYLCASSPDRNWGEQFFGPGTRLTVL.

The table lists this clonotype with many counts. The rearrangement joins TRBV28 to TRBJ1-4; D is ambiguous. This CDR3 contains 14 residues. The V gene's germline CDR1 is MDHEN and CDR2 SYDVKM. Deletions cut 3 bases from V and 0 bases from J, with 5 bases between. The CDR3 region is CASSFDATNEKLFF. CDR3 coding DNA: TGTGCCAGCAGTTTCGACGCAACTAATGAAAAACTGTTTTTT.

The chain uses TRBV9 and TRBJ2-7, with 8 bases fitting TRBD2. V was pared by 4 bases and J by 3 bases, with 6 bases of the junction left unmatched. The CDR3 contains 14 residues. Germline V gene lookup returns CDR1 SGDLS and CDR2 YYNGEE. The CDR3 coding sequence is TGTGCCAGCAGCAGCACTCTAGCGGGCTACGAGCAGTACTTC. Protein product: CASSSTLAGYEQYF. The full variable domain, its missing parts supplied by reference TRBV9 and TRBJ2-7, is DSGVTQTPKHLITATGQRVTLRCSPRSGDLSVYWYQQSLDQGLQFLIQYYNGEERAKGNILERFSAQQFPDLHSELNLSSLELGDSALYFCASSSTLAGYEQYFGPGTRLTVT.

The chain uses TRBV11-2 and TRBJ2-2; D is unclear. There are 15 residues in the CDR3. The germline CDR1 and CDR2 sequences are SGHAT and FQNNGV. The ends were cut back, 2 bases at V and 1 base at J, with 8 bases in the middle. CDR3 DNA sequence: TGTGCCAGCAGCTTAATCGCAGGGAACACCGGGGAGCTGTTTTTT. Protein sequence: CASSLIAGNTGELFF.

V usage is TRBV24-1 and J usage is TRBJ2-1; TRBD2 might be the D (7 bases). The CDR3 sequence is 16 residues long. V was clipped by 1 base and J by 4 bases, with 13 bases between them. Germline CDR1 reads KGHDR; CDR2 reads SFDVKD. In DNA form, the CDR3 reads TGTGCCACCAGTGATTTAGGGGGGGCCCCTTACAATGAGCAGTTCTTC. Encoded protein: CATSDLGGAPYNEQFF.

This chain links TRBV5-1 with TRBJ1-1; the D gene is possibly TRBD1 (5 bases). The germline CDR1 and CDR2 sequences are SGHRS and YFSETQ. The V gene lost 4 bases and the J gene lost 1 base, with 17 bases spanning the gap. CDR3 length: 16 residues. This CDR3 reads CASSRNSGRGNTEAFF. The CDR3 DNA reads TGCGCCAGCAGCAGAAATTCAGGGAGGGGGAACACTGAAGCTTTCTTT.

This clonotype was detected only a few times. DNA of the CDR3: TGTGCCAGCAGCTTTAGCACCTCTTTCACAGATACGCAGTATTTT. This sequence encodes CASSFSTSFTDTQYF. The chain recombines TRBV13 with TRBJ2-3; no firm D call. Trimming pared 3 bases from V and 2 bases from J, leaving 12 bases between. Germline CDR1 and CDR2: PRHDT and FYEKMQ (reference sequence). The CDR3 is 15 residues long.

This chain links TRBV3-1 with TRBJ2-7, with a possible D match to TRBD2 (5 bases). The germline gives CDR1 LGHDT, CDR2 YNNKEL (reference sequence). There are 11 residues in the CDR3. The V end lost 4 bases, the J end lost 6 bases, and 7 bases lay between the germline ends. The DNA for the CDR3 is TGTGCCAGCAGCCGAGAGGGCGAGCAGTACTTC. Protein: CASSREGEQYF.

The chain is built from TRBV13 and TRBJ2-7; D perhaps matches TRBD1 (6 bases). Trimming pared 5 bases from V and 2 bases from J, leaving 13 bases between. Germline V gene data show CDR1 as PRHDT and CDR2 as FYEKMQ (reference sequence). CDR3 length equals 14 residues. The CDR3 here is CASSAPGQTYEQYF. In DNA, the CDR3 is TGTGCCAGCAGCGCACCGGGACAAACCTACGAGCAGTACTTC.

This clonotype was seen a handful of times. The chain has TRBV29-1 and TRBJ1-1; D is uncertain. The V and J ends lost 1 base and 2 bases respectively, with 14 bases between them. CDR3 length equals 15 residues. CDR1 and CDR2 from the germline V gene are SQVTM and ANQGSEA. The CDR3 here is CSVEGFKGINTEAFF. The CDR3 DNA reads TGCAGCGTTGAAGGGTTCAAGGGAATTAACACTGAAGCTTTCTTT.

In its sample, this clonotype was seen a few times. The CDR3 protein is CSARSSGGYNEQFF. The DNA for the CDR3 is TGCAGTGCTAGGTCTAGCGGGGGTTACAATGAGCAGTTCTTC. The rearrangement uses TRBV20-1 and TRBJ2-1, with TRBD2 matching 10 bases. The CDR3 runs to 14 residues. The germline V gene encodes CDR1 DFQATT and CDR2 SNEGSKA (reference sequence). Trimming took 3 bases from V and 4 from J; bases not matched to a gene: 3.

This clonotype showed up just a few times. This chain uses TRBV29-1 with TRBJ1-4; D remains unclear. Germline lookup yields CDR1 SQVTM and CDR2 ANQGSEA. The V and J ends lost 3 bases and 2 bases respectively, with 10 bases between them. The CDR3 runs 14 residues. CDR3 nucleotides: TGCAGCGTTGATTATAGGGCGACTAATGAAAAACTGTTTTTT. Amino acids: CSVDYRATNEKLFF.

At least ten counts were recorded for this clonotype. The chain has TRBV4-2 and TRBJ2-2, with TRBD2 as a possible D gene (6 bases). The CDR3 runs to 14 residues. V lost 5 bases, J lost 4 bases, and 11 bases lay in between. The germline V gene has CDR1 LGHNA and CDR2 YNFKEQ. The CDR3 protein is CASSTGLITGELFF. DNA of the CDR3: TGTGCCAGCAGCACGGGACTGATCACCGGGGAGCTGTTTTTT.

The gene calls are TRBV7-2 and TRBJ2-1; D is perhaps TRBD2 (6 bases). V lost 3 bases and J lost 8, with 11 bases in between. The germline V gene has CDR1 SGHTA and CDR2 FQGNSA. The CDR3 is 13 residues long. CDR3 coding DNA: TGTGCCAGCAGCTTGACTAGTGGGTATGAGCAGTTCTTC. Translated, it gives CASSLTSGYEQFF.

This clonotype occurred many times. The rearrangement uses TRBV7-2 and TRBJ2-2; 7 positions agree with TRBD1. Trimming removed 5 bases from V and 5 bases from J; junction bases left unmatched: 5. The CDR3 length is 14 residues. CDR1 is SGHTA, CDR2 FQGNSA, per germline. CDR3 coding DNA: TGTGCCAGCAGCCGAACAGGGGAAACCGGGGAGCTGTTTTTT. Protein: CASSRTGETGELFF.

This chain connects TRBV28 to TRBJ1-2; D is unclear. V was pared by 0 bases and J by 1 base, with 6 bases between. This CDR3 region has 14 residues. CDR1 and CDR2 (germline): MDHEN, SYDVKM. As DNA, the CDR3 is TGTGCCAGCAGTTTATGGGCGGGTAACTATGGCTACACCTTC. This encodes CASSLWAGNYGYTF.

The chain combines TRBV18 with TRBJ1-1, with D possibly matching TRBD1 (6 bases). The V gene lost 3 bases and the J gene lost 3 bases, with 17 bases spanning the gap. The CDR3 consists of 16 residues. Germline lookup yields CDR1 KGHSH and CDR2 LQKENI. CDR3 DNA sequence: TGTGCCAGCTCACCTCCCTTCGACAGGAGGGACACTGAAGCTTTCTTT. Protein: CASSPPFDRRDTEAFF.